These 5 T cell receptor beta chains share one sample of origin, sequenced in a study of Graves' ophthalmopathy and Graves' hyperthyroidism. The sequenced template was RNA, covering the TCR beta CDR3 region. HTBI primers were used in a first-round RT-PCR, which preceded a second-round multiplex PCR. TCRdb analysed the multiplex PCR reads with MiXCR anew, one entry per CDR3 protein. The data hold a few hundred thousand distinct CDR3 sequences, with about 40% observed a single time. Sequenced input: peripheral blood or thyroid tissue (not recorded which). The receptors derive from an adult man with Graves' hyperthyroidism.

The table lists this clonotype with many counts. The CDR3 DNA follows: TGTGCCACCAGTGGAGGTCGTGGAGATGAAGCTTTCTTT. It translates to CATSGGRGDEAFF. This chain uses TRBV24-1 with TRBJ1-1; no reliable D call. CDR3 length: 13 residues. Germline V gene data show CDR1 as KGHDR and CDR2 as SFDVKD. The V end was cut by 5 bases, the J end by 7 bases, with 13 bases between.

This clonotype was counted ten times or more. The chain couples TRBV19 to TRBJ2-2; D is possibly TRBD1 or TRBD2 (5 bases each). CDR1 and CDR2 from the germline V gene are LNHDA and SQIVND (reference sequence). Deletions cut 5 bases from V and 0 bases from J, with 16 bases between. The CDR3 extends over 17 amino acids. CDR3 DNA sequence: TGTGCCAGTAGTGACGACCGGGACGCAACGAACACCGGGGAGCTGTTTTTT. It encodes CASSDDRDATNTGELFF.

This clonotype has only a few counts. A read error is possible here, since a much larger clone lies one base away. The J gene is TRBJ1-5, the V gene TRBV19; D gene ambiguous. This CDR3 has 14 residues. The V gene's germline CDR1 is LNHDA and CDR2 SQIVND (reference sequence). The CDR3 reads CASSMMAGNQPRHF. The CDR3 nucleotides read TGTGCCAGTAGTATGATGGCAGGTAATCAGCCCCGGCATTTT.

This clonotype showed up many times. The rearrangement links TRBV6-5 to TRBJ2-7; D possibly corresponds to TRBD1 (5 bases). CDR3 size: 13 residues. Between the trimmed V and J ends, which lost 2 bases and 2 bases, there was a span of 7 bases. Germline CDR1 MNHEY, CDR2 SVGAGI. The CDR3 sequence is CASSYDSTYEQYF. CDR3 DNA sequence: TGTGCCAGCAGTTACGACAGCACCTACGAGCAGTACTTC.

The count of this clonotype is one. This may be a read error, as it is one base from a much larger clone. The V and J genes are TRBV5-6 and TRBJ2-5; 8 bases agree with TRBD1. Germline V gene sequence: CDR1 SGHDT, CDR2 YYEEEE. V dropped 3 bases and J dropped 2; count of bases not matched to a gene: 3. The CDR3 totals 14 residues. The DNA of the CDR3 is TGTGCCAGCAGCTGGGACAGGCGTCAAGAGACCCAGTACTTC. The encoded protein is CASSWDRRQETQYF. The whole variable domain, filled in from reference TRBV5-6 and TRBJ2-5, reads DAGVTQSPTHLIKTRGQQVTLRCSPKSGHDTVSWYQQALGQGPQFIFQYYEEEERQRGNFPDRFSGHQFPNYSSELNVNALLLGDSALYLCASSWDRRQETQYFGPGTRLLVL.